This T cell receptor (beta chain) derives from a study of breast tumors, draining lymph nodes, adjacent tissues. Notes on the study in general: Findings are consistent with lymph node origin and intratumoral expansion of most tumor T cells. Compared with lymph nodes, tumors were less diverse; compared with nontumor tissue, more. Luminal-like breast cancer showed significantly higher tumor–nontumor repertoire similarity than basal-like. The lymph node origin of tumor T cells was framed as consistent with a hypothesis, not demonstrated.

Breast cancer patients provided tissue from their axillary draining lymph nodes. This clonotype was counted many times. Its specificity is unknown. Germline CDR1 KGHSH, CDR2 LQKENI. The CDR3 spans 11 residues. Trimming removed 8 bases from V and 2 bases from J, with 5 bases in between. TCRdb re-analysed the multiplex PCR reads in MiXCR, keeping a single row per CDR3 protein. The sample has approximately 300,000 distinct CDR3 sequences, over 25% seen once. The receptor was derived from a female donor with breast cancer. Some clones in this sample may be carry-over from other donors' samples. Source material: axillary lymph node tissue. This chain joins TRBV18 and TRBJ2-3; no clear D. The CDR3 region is CASRFTDTQYF. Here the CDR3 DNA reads TGTGCCAGCCGTTTCACAGATACGCAGTATTTT. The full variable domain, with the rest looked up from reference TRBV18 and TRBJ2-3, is NAGVMQNPRHLVRRRGQEARLRCSPMKGHSHVYWYRQLPEEGLKFMVYLQKENIIDESGMPKERFSAEFPKEGPSILRIQQVVRGDSAAYFCASRFTDTQYFGPGTRLTVL.